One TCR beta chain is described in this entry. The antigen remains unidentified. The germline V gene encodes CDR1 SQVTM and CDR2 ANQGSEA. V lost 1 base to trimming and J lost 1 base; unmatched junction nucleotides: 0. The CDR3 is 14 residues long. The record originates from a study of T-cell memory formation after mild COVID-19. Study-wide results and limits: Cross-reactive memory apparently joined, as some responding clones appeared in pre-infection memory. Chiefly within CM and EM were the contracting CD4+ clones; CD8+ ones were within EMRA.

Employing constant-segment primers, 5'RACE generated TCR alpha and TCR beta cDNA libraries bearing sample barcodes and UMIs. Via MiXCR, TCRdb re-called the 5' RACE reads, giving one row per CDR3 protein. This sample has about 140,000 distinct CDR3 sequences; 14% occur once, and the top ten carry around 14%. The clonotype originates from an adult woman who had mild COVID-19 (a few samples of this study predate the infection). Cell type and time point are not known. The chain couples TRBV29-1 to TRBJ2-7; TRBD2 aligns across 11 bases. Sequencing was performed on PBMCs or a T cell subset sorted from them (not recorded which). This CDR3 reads CSVEGLAGSYEQYF. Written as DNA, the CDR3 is TGCAGCGTTGAAGGACTAGCGGGGTCCTACGAGCAGTACTTC.